The clone carrying this T cell receptor (beta chain) occurred a few times. What it binds is not known. This sample was taken from a study of T cells in localized non-small cell lung cancer. Notes on the study in general: For the top 100 tumor clones, a median roughly 56 also appeared in adjacent lung. The study found T cell clonality highest in uninvolved adjacent lung, above tumor. Patients showing higher blood T cell density tended to see longer overall survival.

The CDR3 consists of 15 residues. With 0 bases removed from V and 3 bases from J, the gap between germline ends came to 9 bases. From germline, CDR1 is MNHEY and CDR2 SMNVEV (reference sequence). Here immunoSEQ multiplex PCR was the method, and the copy in TCRdb shows in-frame clones only, minus some. The data hold 70,000 to 100,000 clones, with 80% observed a single time. The source was peripheral blood, collected before any cancer treatment. The V call is TRBV27, the J call TRBJ1-5, with a possible D match to TRBD1 (5 bases). The receptor was derived from a female donor over 55 with stage I lung adenocarcinoma. CDR3 sequence reads: CASSLSQGPNQPQHF. CDR3 coding DNA: TGTGCCAGCAGTTTATCGCAGGGCCCCAATCAGCCCCAGCATTTT.